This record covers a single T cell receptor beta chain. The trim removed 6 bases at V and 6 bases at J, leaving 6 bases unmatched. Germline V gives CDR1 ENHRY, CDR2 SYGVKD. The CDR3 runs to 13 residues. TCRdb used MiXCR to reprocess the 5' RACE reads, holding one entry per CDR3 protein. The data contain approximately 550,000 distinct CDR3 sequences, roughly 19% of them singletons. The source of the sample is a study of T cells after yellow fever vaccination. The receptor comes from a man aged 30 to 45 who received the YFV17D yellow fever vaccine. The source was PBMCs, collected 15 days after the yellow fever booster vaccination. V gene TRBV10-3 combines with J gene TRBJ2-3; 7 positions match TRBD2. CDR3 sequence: CAIRAGDVDTQYF. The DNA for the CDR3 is TGTGCCATCAGGGCGGGAGACGTGGATACGCAGTATTTT.